The sequence of this T cell receptor beta chain was determined in a study of blood T cell repertoires in COVID-19. For the study at large: Whether acute or convalescent, the COVID-19 samples came from the United States, Italy and Spain. Sources were T cells, B-cell-depleted T cells, or PBMCs; the material itself was cDNA or gDNA.

Per the original data handling: Nucleated cell number was recorded as an estimate derived from reference gene primer amplification. The assay was immunoSEQ multiplex PCR, and TCRdb's table has in-frame clones only and misses some. For V, J and clone size, that table is used; D and trimming come from the DNA. In the table there are under 200,000 clones, roughly 90% of which are singletons. This CDR3 is 15 amino acids long. Trimming took 0 bases from V and 10 from J, leaving 14 bases between them. Germline V gene sequence: CDR1 SGHKS, CDR2 YYEKEE (reference sequence). This clone was recorded only once. The sample consisted of peripheral blood. This clonotype originated in a man in his 60s with acute or convalescent COVID-19. This rearrangement joins TRBV5-5 to TRBJ1-6; tentatively, D is TRBD1 (6 bases). The CDR3 sequence: CASSLENRVQSPLHF. DNA for the CDR3: TGTGCCAGCAGCTTGGAGAACAGGGTCCAATCACCCCTCCACTTT.